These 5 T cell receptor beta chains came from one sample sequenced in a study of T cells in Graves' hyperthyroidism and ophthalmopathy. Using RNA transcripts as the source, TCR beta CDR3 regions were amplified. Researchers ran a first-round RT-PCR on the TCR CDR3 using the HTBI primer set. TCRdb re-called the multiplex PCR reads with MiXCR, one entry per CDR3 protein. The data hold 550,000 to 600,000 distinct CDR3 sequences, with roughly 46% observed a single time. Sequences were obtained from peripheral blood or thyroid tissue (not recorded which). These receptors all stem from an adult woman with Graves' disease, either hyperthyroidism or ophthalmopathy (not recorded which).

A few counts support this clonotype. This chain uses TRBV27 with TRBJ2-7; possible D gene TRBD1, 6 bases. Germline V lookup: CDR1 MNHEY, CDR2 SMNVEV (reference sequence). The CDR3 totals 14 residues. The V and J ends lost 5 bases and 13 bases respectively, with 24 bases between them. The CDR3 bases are TGTGCCAGCAGTCTAACTGGACAGCGGTCGAAGATTTACTTC. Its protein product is CASSLTGQRSKIYF.

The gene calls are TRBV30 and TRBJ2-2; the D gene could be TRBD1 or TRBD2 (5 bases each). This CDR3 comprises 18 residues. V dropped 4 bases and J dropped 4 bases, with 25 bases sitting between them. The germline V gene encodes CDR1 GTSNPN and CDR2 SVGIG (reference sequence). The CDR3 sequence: CAWIGGVDQGPFTGELFF. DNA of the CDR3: TGTGCCTGGATTGGGGGTGTGGATCAGGGACCGTTCACCGGGGAGCTGTTTTTT.

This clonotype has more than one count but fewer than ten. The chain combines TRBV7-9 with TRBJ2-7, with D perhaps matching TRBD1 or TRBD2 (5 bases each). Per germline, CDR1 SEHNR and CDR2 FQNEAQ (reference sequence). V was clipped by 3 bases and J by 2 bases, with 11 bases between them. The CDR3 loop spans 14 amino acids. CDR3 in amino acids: CASSFEGRTYEQYF. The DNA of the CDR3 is TGTGCCAGCAGCTTTGAGGGGCGGACCTACGAGCAGTACTTC.

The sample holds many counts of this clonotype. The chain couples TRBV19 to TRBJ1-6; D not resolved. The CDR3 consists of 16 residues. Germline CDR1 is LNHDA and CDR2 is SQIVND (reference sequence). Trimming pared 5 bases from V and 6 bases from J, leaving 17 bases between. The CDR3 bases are TGTGCCAGTAGTGCCCGCCAGCCTTTCATTAATTCACCCCTCCACTTT. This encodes CASSARQPFINSPLHF.

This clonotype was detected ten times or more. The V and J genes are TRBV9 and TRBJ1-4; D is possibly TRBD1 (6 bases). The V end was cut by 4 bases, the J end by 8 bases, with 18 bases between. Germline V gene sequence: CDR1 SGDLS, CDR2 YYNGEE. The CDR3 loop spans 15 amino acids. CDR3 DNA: TGTGCCAGCAGCAAGAGGGGGGGTCCTGGGGAAAAACTGTTTTTT. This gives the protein CASSKRGGPGEKLFF.